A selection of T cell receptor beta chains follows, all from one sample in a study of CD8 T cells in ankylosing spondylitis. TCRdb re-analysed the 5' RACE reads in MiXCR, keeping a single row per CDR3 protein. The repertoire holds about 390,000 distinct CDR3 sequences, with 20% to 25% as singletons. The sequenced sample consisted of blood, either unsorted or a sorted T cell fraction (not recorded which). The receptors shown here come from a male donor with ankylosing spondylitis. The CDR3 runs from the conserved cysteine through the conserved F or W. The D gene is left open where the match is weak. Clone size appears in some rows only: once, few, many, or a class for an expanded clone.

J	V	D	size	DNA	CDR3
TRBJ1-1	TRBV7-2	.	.	TGTGCCAGCAGCTTAGAGTCGGGGTCTGACACTGAAGCTTTCTTT	CASSLESGSDTEAFF
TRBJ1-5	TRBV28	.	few	TGTGCCAGCAGGTGGGACGGGGATCAGCCCCAGCATTTT	CASRWDGDQPQHF
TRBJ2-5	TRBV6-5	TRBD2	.	TGTGCCAGCAGTTATGGACCAGCGGGAGCCCAAGAGACCCAGTACTTC	CASSYGPAGAQETQYF
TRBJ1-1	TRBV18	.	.	TGTGCCAGCTCACCCATCGGAGCCGCGGGAGTAAACACTGAAGCTTTCTTT	CASSPIGAAGVNTEAFF
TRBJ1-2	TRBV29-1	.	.	TGCAGCGTTGAATGGCAGGGGAAACCCTATGGCTACACCTTC	CSVEWQGKPYGYTF
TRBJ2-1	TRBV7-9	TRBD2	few	TGTGCCAGCAGCTTAGACGCGGGAGGGCTCAATGAGCAGTTCTTC	CASSLDAGGLNEQFF
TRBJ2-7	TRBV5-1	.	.	TGCGCCAGCAGCTTAGCGACCGGGGGAGGCTTCTCGTCCTACGAGCAGTACTTC	CASSLATGGGFSSYEQYF
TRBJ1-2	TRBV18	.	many	TGTGCCAGCTCACCCCAGGGTACGGCTCCTAACTATGGCTACACCTTC	CASSPQGTAPNYGYTF
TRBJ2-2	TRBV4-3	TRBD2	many	TGCGCCAGCAGCCATGGGGGGGGTTCGGGCACCGGGGAGCTGTTTTTT	CASSHGGGSGTGELFF
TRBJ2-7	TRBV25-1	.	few	TGTGCCAGCAGTACGCATAGGCCGGATTCCTACGAGCAGTACTTC	CASSTHRPDSYEQYF
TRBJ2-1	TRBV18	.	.	TGTGCCAGCTCACCAAGCGGAGGGGATGAGCAGTTCTTC	CASSPSGGDEQFF
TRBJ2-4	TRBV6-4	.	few	TGTGCCAGCAGTGAGGGGCCCAAAAACATTCAGTACTTC	CASSEGPKNIQYF
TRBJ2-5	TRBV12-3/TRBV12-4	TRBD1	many	TGTGCCAGCAGTATAACCGGGACAGGGGAGACCCAGTACTTC	CASSITGTGETQYF
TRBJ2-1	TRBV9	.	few	TGTGCCAGCAGCCCAAGCAGGAGCGGGTCCTACAATGAGCAGTTCTTC	CASSPSRSGSYNEQFF
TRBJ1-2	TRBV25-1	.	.	TGTGCCAGCAGTGAATCCTTGACAGCGACGGATGGCTACACCTTC	CASSESLTATDGYTF
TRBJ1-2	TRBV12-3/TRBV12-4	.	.	TGTGCCAGCAGTTCCCCTGGGGGGGGGACTACTGGCTACACCTTC	CASSSPGGGTTGYTF
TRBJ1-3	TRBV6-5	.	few	TGTGCCAGCAGTTACCAGGGCAGCTCTGGAAACACCATATATTTT	CASSYQGSSGNTIYF
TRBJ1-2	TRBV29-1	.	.	TGCAGCGTTAGTTTCACGGGCACCTATGGCTACACCTTC	CSVSFTGTYGYTF
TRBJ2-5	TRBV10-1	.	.	TGCGCCAGCAGTGAGTCCAGAGAAGAGACCCAGTACTTC	CASSESREETQYF
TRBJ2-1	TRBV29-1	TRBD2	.	TGCAGCGTTGAATTGACTAGCGGGAGTTACAATGAGCAGTTCTTC	CSVELTSGSYNEQFF
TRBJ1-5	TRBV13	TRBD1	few	TGTGCCAGCACCCTAGTGCGGCTGGGACAGGTCCACCCCTCGTCAAGAAATCAGCCCCAGCATTTT	CASTLVRLGQVHPSSRNQPQHF
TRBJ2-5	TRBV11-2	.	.	TGTGCCAGCGGCCGGGACACCTCCCAGTACTTC	CASGRDTSQYF
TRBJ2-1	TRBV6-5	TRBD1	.	TGTGCCAGCAGTTGGGGACAGGGGTTATACAATGAGCAGTTCTTC	CASSWGQGLYNEQFF
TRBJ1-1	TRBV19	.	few	TGTGCCAGTAGTTTTCCCATGACCCAAGCTTTCTTT	CASSFPMTQAFF
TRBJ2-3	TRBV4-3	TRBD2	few	TGCGCCAGCAGCCAAGATGGGACTAGCGACACAGATACGCAGTATTTT	CASSQDGTSDTDTQYF
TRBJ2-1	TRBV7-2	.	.	TGTGCCAGCAGCTTAGCGAGTCAGTTGGGTGAGCAGTTCTTC	CASSLASQLGEQFF
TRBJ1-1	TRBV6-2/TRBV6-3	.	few	TGTGCCAGCAGTTTCGATCTCAGAGTGCTGAAGAACACTGAAGCTTTCTTT	CASSFDLRVLKNTEAFF
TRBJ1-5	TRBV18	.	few	TGTGCCAGCTCACCAACGGAGGACCAGCCCCAGCATTTT	CASSPTEDQPQHF
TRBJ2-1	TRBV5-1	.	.	TGCGCCAGCAGCCCTCGGGACGGCCTTTCCCCCAATGAGCAGTTCTTC	CASSPRDGLSPNEQFF
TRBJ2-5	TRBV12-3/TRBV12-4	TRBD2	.	TGTGCCAGCAGCCCACTAGCGACCGAGACCCAGTACTTC	CASSPLATETQYF
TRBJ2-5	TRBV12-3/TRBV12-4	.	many	TGTGCCAGCAGTTTAGGGTCTCCCCCGAGGGAGACCCAGTACTTC	CASSLGSPPRETQYF
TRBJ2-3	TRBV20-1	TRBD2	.	TGCAGTGCTGCCCCTTATAGCGGGAGGGCATCCGATACGCAGTATTTT	CSAAPYSGRASDTQYF
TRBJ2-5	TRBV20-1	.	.	TGCAGTGCTGGCTTTGAGTGGTTCTCTGAGACCCAGTACTTC	CSAGFEWFSETQYF
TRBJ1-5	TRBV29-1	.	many	TGCAGCGTTGCCCCCTCGGAGGGGCCCCAGCATTTT	CSVAPSEGPQHF
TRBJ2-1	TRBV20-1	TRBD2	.	TGCAGTGCAAAAGACTCAAGCGGGAACAATGAGCAGTTCTTC	CSAKDSSGNNEQFF
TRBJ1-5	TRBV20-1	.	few	TGCAGTGCTAGAGAAAGGGGAGGGGGCAATCAGCCCCAGCATTTT	CSARERGGGNQPQHF
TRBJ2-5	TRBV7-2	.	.	TGTGCCAGCAGCAGGGGGGCGGGAGTAGAGACCCAGTACTTC	CASSRGAGVETQYF
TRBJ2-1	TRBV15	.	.	TGTGCCACCAGCATCCGGCGGGACTCCTACAATGAGCAGTTCTTC	CATSIRRDSYNEQFF
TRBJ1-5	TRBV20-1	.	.	TGCAGTGCTACCCAGAGCAATCAGCCCCAGCATTTT	CSATQSNQPQHF
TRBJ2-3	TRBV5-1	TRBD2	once	TGCGCCAGCAGCTTTAGCGGGAGAGTGAGCACAGATACGCAGTATTTT	CASSFSGRVSTDTQYF
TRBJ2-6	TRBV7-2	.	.	TGTGCCAGCAGCGAGGATCATGGGGCCAACGTCCTGACTTTC	CASSEDHGANVLTF